This T cell receptor (beta chain) was observed in a study of beta chain features in type 1 diabetes. Study-wide background: The study found patients and healthy donors alike in age, gender and cell yields.

Expressed TCRB transcripts got sequenced, as all isolated RNA was reverse transcribed. This table comes from immunoSEQ multiplex PCR, and its TCRdb copy is limited to in-frame clones, with some not included. Here the sample spans under 450,000 clones, over 11% being singletons. Every donor provided one heparinised blood draw, which averaged around 120 mL. Stem cell-like memory, regulatory, central memory and naive CD4+ cells were sorted via CD45RO/CCR7/CD25/CD127/CD95/CD27. This CDR3 is 15 amino acids long. Between the trimmed V and J ends, which lost 3 bases and 1 base, there was a span of 12 bases. CDR1 is MNHEY, CDR2 SMNVEV, per germline (reference sequence).

The genes are TRBV27 and TRBJ1-2, with D hard to call. The TCR originated in a man aged 25-40 years in good health. The sequencing sample was made of naive CD4+ T cells from blood. DNA of the CDR3: TGTGCCAGCAGTTTGGGCGGAGGATTTAACTATGGCTACACCTTC. It specifies CASSLGGGFNYGYTF.